Shown below are 16 T cell receptor beta chains from a single sample sequenced in a study of blood T cell repertoires in COVID-19. The table came from immunoSEQ multiplex PCR; TCRdb's copy has only in-frame clones and leaves some out. Of about 210,000 clones listed, around three quarters are singletons. Sequencing was done on a sample of peripheral blood. The receptors come from a woman in her 70s with acute or convalescent COVID-19.

This clone was recorded only once. The V and J genes are TRBV3-1 (or the pseudogene TRBV3-2) and TRBJ2-3, with a tentative D call TRBD2 (6 bases). The CDR3 has 17 residues. V lost 0 bases, J lost 2 bases, and 15 bases lay in between. Germline loops: CDR1 LGHDT, CDR2 YNNKEL (reference sequence). The chain's CDR3 is CASSQESSRGPTDTQYF. The CDR3 nucleotides are TGTGCCAGCAGCCAAGAGAGTTCGCGGGGCCCCACAGATACGCAGTATTTT.

The rearrangement joins TRBV7-2 to TRBJ1-3, with TRBD1 identical over 8 bases. This CDR3 region has 14 residues. The V and J ends lost 1 base and 8 bases, in that order; junction bases with no gene match: 4. Germline V lookup: CDR1 SGHTA, CDR2 FQGNSA. CDR3 sequence: CASSLGGQEDTIYF. The CDR3 DNA is TGTGCCAGCAGCTTAGGGGGACAGGAGGACACCATATATTTT.

This chain links TRBV19 with TRBJ2-5, with 10 bases identical to TRBD2. There are 16 residues in the CDR3. Germline trimming cut 1 base from V and 1 base from J; bases unmatched to any gene: 3. Germline CDR1 LNHDA, CDR2 SQIVND (reference sequence). The CDR3 protein is CASSIVSGGAQETQYF. CDR3 DNA sequence: TGTGCCAGTAGTATAGTGAGCGGGGGGGCCCAAGAGACCCAGTACTTC.

The chain couples TRBV7-2 to TRBJ2-7; D unresolved. CDR1 and CDR2 (germline): SGHTA, FQGNSA. This CDR3 is 14 amino acids long. Trimming shortened V by 3 bases and J by 6 bases, and 15 bases separated the two germline ends. The CDR3 nucleotides read TGTGCCAGCAGCTTTGTGTCCTATTACGGCGAGCAGTACTTC. Its translation: CASSFVSYYGEQYF.

V and J are TRBV10-2 and TRBJ2-5; 7 bases are a match to TRBD2. The V and J ends lost 4 bases and 4 bases, in that order; junction bases with no gene match: 15. Germline V gene sequence: CDR1 WSHSY, CDR2 SAAADI. This CDR3 is 17 amino acids long. The CDR3 reads CASSVKAQRGVGETQYF. CDR3 in DNA: TGCGCCAGCAGTGTTAAAGCCCAGCGGGGCGTTGGAGAGACCCAGTACTTC.

The rearrangement links TRBV7-9 to TRBJ2-5; 8 bases map to TRBD1. CDR3 length: 16 amino acids. CDR1 is SEHNR and CDR2 is FQNEAQ in the germline V gene (reference sequence). With V trimmed by 2 bases and J by 2 bases, 7 bases remained unmatched. DNA of the CDR3: TGTGCCAGCAGCTTATCGGGGACAGGCCTTCAAGAGACCCAGTACTTC. Its translation: CASSLSGTGLQETQYF.

The rearrangement links TRBV7-9 to TRBJ1-4, with D possibly being TRBD1 (5 bases). Germline V gene data show CDR1 as SEHNR and CDR2 as FQNEAQ (reference sequence). Trimming removed 3 bases from V and 1 base from J, with 12 bases in between. The CDR3 extends over 16 amino acids. The CDR3, as DNA: TGTGCCAGCAGCTTCCGGGGGGAGGAAACTAATGAAAAACTGTTTTTT. Translation gives CASSFRGEETNEKLFF.

The V call is TRBV15, the J call TRBJ2-3, with 7 bases that match TRBD2. After removal of 9 bases from V and 2 bases from J, the junction contained 11 bases not matched to a gene. Germline CDR1 LNHNV, CDR2 YYDKDF (reference sequence). The CDR3 runs to 15 residues. CDR3 sequence reads: CATGGRGDDTDTQYF. In DNA, the CDR3 is TGTGCCACTGGGGGACGGGGGGACGACACAGATACGCAGTATTTT.

The chain combines TRBV14 with TRBJ2-7, with D tentatively TRBD2 (6 bases). Germline CDR1 is SGHDN and CDR2 is FVKESK. The CDR3 covers 12 residues. V lost 5 bases and J lost 7, with 12 bases in between. The CDR3 is CASSRGRGEQYV. The CDR3, as DNA: TGTGCCAGCAGCAGGGGACGGGGGGAGCAGTACGTC.

The chain uses TRBV5-6 and TRBJ1-6, with a possible D match to TRBD1 (6 bases). Germline values: CDR1 SGHDT, CDR2 YYEEEE. The CDR3 spans 14 residues. The germline V and J ends were trimmed by 4 bases and 9 bases, with 14 bases remaining between them. Written as DNA, the CDR3 is TGTGCCAGCAGCCTGCGGCAGGGGTCTTCACCCCTCCACTTT. It encodes CASSLRQGSSPLHF.

CDR3 amino acids: CASSIDTSGAYEQYF. CDR3 DNA: TGTGCCAGTAGTATAGATACTAGCGGGGCCTACGAGCAGTACTTC. The V and J genes are TRBV19 and TRBJ2-7; 10 bases agree with TRBD2. This CDR3 comprises 15 residues. The germline V gene has CDR1 LNHDA and CDR2 SQIVND (reference sequence). With V trimmed by 0 bases and J by 2 bases, 1 base remained unmatched.

The chain uses TRBV6-5 and TRBJ1-5; 8 bases match TRBD1. V shed 6 bases and J 6 bases; nucleotides not matched to a gene: 10. From germline, CDR1 is MNHEY and CDR2 SVGAGI. The CDR3 loop spans 15 amino acids. The CDR3 sequence is CASSGQTGASQPQHF. The CDR3 bases are TGTGCCAGCAGCGGGCAGACAGGGGCAAGTCAGCCCCAGCATTTT.

J is TRBJ2-6 and V is TRBV5-1, with D possibly TRBD2 on 5 matching bases. Trimming left V 4 bases short and J 1 base short, with 9 bases between. CDR3 length: 15 amino acids. The germline CDR1 and CDR2 sequences are SGHRS and YFSETQ. This CDR3 is CASSLGGSGANVLTF. DNA of the CDR3: TGCGCCAGCAGCCTCGGAGGATCTGGGGCCAACGTCCTGACTTTC.

The chain employs TRBV19 and TRBJ1-6; 8 nucleotides agree with TRBD1. Germline assignment: CDR1 LNHDA and CDR2 SQIVND (reference sequence). This CDR3 has 16 amino acids. V lost 6 bases and J lost 3; bases outside the gene matches: 7. The CDR3 region has the DNA TGTGCCAGTAGCAGACAGGGGCAAGACTATAATTCACCCCTCCACTTT. This sequence encodes CASSRQGQDYNSPLHF.

This clone was picked up a small number of times. This same CDR3 is encoded by further DNA sequences in the sample. The chain couples TRBV19 to TRBJ1-2; 9 bases agree with TRBD1. Germline V gene sequence: CDR1 LNHDA, CDR2 SQIVND (reference sequence). This CDR3 is built from 14 residues. V was pared by 7 bases and J by 4 bases, with 7 bases of the junction left unmatched. CDR3 DNA sequence: TGTGCCAGTACTCCGGGACAGGGATCCTATGGCTACACCTTC. It encodes CASTPGQGSYGYTF.

The chain couples TRBV12-2 to TRBJ2-7; the table names TRBD1, a call not compared with the DNA. TRBV12-2 is classified as a pseudogene. The CDR3 sequence is 16 residues long. CDR3 protein: CASRFVRTGGPYEQYV. The CDR3 DNA reads TGTGCAAGTCGCTTTGTAAGGACAGGGGGACCCTACGAGCAGTACGTC.